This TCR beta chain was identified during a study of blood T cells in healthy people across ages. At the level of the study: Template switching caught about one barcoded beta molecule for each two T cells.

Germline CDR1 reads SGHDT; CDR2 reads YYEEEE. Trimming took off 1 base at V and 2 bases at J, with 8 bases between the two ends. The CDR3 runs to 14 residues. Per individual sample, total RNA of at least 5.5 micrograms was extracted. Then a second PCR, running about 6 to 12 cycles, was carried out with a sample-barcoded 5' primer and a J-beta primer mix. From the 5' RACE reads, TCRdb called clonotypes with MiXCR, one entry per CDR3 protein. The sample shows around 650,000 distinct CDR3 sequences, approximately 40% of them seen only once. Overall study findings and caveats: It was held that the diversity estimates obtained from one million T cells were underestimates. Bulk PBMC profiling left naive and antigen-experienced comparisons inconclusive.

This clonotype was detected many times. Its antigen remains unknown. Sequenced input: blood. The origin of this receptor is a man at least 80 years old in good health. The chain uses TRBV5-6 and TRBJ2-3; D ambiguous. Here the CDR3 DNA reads TGTGCCAGCAGCTTGACGGAATACACAGATACGCAGTATTTT. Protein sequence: CASSLTEYTDTQYF.